This T cell receptor (beta chain) was obtained from a study of a mutant IDH1 vaccine in newly diagnosed glioma. Across the whole study: Patients received vaccination from 4-6 weeks after radiotherapy alone, or with temozolomide cycles. Of treated patients, approximately 60% were men and roughly 38% women, averaging around 40 years.

Using immunoSEQ multiplex PCR, the repertoire was profiled, and TCRdb retains in-frame clones only, with some absent. The sample contains roughly 120,000 clones, around three quarters of which appear only once. The CDR3 is made up of 14 amino acids. Losses at the gene ends were 6 bases for V and 3 bases for J; bases not matched to a gene: 3. Germline V gene data show CDR1 as MNHEY and CDR2 as SVGAGI. To note about this clone: Its antigen is still unknown.

This sample's time point: week 11, during vaccination. Topical imiquimod was applied with each vaccine dose, which held 300 ug of mutant IDH1 20-mer peptide. The sample consisted of PBMCs, taken from a glioma patient whose treatment included an IDH1 peptide vaccine. The chain combines TRBV6-5 with TRBJ1-5, with 9 bases aligning to TRBD1. The TCR originated in a man aged 40-55 years with glioma. The DNA of the CDR3 is TGTGCCAGCAGGACAGGGGGATCCAATCAGCCCCAGCATTTT. Translation gives CASRTGGSNQPQHF.